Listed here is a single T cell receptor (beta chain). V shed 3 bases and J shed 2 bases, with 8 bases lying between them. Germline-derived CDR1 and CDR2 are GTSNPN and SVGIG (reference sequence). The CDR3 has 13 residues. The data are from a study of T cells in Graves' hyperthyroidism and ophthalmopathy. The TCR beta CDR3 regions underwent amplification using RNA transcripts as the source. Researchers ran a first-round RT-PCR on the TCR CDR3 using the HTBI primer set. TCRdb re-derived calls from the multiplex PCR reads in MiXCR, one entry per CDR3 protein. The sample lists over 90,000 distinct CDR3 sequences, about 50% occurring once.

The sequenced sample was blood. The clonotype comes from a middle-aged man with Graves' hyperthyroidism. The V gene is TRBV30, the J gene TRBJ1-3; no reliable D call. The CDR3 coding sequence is TGTGCCTGGAGCGAATACACTGGAAACACCATATATTTT. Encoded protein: CAWSEYTGNTIYF. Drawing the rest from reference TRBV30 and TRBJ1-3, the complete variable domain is SQTIHQWPATLVQPVGSPLSLECTVEGTSNPNLYWYRQAAGRGLQLLFYSVGIGQISSEVPQNLSASRPQDRQFILSSKKLLLSDSGFYLCAWSEYTGNTIYFGEGSWLTVV.